These 8 T cell receptor beta chains were sequenced from one sample in a study of blood T cell repertoires in COVID-19. This table comes from immunoSEQ multiplex PCR, and its TCRdb copy is limited to in-frame clones, with some not included. Of roughly 500,000 clones in the sample, 80% to 90% are singletons; the top ten hold roughly 3.2%. The sample consisted of peripheral blood. Receptor source: a human donor in a cohort sampled during active COVID-19.

The chain is built from TRBV2 and TRBJ2-3; 9 bases agree with TRBD2. Germline V gene sequence: CDR1 SNHLY, CDR2 FYNNEI. The V and J ends lost 5 bases and 3 bases, in that order; junction bases with no gene match: 3. The CDR3 is 14 residues long. The CDR3 nucleotides read TGTGCCAGCAGTTGGACTAGCGATACAGATACGCAGTATTTT. It codes for CASSWTSDTDTQYF. Using reference TRBV2 and TRBJ2-3 for the parts outside the CDR3, the full variable domain is EPEVTQTPSHQVTQMGQEVILRCVPISNHLYFYWYRQILGQKVEFLVSFYNNEISEKSEIFDDQFSVERPDGSNFTLKIRSTKLEDSAMYFCASSWTSDTDTQYFGPGTRLTVL.

This sequence joins TRBV5-1 and TRBJ1-1; D is possibly TRBD1 (5 bases). The CDR3 runs 14 residues. Deletions cut 2 bases from V and 1 base from J, with 9 bases between. Germline V CDR1 and CDR2: SGHRS, YFSETQ. In DNA form, the CDR3 reads TGCGCCAGCAGCTTCGACAGCCAGAACACTGAAGCTTTCTTT. Translating gives CASSFDSQNTEAFF.

This rearrangement joins TRBV2 to TRBJ1-5; a possible D gene is TRBD1 (6 bases). This CDR3 region has 15 residues. The germline V gene has CDR1 SNHLY and CDR2 FYNNEI. The ends were cut back, 0 bases at V and 7 bases at J, with 13 bases in the middle. This CDR3 reads CASSEALQGTQPQHF. CDR3 bases: TGTGCCAGCAGTGAAGCGCTTCAGGGGACCCAGCCCCAGCATTTT.

The chain combines TRBV20-1 with TRBJ2-1, with no clear D. CDR1 is DFQATT and CDR2 is SNEGSKA in the germline V gene (reference sequence). CDR3 length: 11 residues. Trimming took off 3 bases at V and 7 bases at J, with 7 bases between the two ends. The CDR3 sequence is CSASPKNEQFF. CDR3 in DNA: TGCAGTGCTAGCCCTAAGAATGAGCAGTTCTTC.

The chain combines TRBV27 with TRBJ1-1, with D hard to call. The CDR3 length is 12 residues. Trimming took off 2 bases at V and 8 bases at J, with 9 bases between the two ends. CDR1 and CDR2 from the germline V gene are MNHEY and SMNVEV (reference sequence). CDR3 nucleotides: TGTGCCAGCAGTTTACTCCGAGGGGAAGCTTTCTTT. As protein: CASSLLRGEAFF.

This clone showed up just a few times. The rearrangement joins TRBV9 to TRBJ1-1; possible D gene TRBD1, 6 bases. CDR3 size: 15 residues. Trimming took off 3 bases at V and 4 bases at J, with 16 bases between the two ends. Germline loops: CDR1 SGDLS, CDR2 YYNGEE. CDR3 DNA sequence: TGTGCCAGCAGCGCCCGACAGACAGGAGGCACTGAAGCTTTCTTT. The encoded protein is CASSARQTGGTEAFF.

The genes are TRBV18 and TRBJ2-1, with 12 bases matching TRBD2. CDR1 KGHSH and CDR2 LQKENI come from the germline V gene. Trimming at V came to 2 bases and at J to 10 bases, leaving 6 bases not matched to a gene. The CDR3 is 15 residues long. The CDR3 spells CASSPTSGGSFEQFF. Here the CDR3 DNA reads TGTGCCAGCTCACCAACTAGCGGGGGGTCCTTCGAGCAGTTCTTC.

The rearrangement links TRBV27 to TRBJ2-3, with 7 nucleotides matching TRBD2. Losses at the gene ends were 0 bases for V and 2 bases for J; bases not matched to a gene: 5. CDR1 MNHEY and CDR2 SMNVEV come from the germline V gene (reference sequence). This CDR3 comprises 16 residues. CDR3 amino acids: CASSLSGGGLTDTQYF. The CDR3 DNA reads as TGTGCCAGCAGTTTATCGGGGGGAGGGCTCACAGATACGCAGTATTTT.